This T cell receptor beta chain originates from a study of response to subunit inactivated influenza vaccine. V was trimmed by 4 bases and J by 4 bases, leaving 10 bases between them. The CDR3 covers 13 residues. CDR1 is MNHEY, CDR2 SVGEGT, per germline. TCRdb independently ran MiXCR on the RT-PCR reads; one entry per CDR3 protein. The top ten clones hold roughly 11% of a sample with about 570,000 distinct CDR3 sequences, around 11% of them seen once. These same records also appear under a second study, on T cells expressing NK-cell markers. In that study: Synthesis of TCR beta cDNA relied on 5'RACE template switching carrying UMIs. The study found dominant NKG2C+ clonotypes at roughly 1.0-7.5% of CD8+ T cells in several donors. These clonotypes additionally ranked first within the CD3+CD56-NKG2C+ fraction of four donors. Clarity on HCMV specificity was lacking for the expanded NKG2C+ T cell clones.

The chain is built from TRBV6-2 or TRBV6-3 and TRBJ1-2, with D unclear. Sequencing was performed on PBMCs from blood, taken on the day of vaccination. The sequence was obtained from a man aged 45 to 65 who received an inactivated influenza vaccine. DNA of the CDR3: TGTGCCAGCAGTTTGGAGACCGTCTATGGCTACACCTTC. Residues: CASSLETVYGYTF.